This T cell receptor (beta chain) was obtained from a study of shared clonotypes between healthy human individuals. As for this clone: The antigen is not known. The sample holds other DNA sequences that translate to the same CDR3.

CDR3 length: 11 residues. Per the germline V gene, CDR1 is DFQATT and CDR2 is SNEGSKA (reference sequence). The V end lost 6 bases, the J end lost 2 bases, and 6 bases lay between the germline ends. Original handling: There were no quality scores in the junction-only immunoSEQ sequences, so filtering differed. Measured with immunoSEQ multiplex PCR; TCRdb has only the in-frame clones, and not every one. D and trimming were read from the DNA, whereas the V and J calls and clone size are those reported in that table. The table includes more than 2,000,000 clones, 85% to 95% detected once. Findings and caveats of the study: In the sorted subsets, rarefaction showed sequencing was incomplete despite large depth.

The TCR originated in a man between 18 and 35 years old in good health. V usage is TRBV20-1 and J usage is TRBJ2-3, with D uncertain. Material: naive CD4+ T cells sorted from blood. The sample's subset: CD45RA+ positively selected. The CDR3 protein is CSAGPTDTQYF. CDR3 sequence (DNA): TGCAGTGCCGGGCCCACAGATACGCAGTATTTT.